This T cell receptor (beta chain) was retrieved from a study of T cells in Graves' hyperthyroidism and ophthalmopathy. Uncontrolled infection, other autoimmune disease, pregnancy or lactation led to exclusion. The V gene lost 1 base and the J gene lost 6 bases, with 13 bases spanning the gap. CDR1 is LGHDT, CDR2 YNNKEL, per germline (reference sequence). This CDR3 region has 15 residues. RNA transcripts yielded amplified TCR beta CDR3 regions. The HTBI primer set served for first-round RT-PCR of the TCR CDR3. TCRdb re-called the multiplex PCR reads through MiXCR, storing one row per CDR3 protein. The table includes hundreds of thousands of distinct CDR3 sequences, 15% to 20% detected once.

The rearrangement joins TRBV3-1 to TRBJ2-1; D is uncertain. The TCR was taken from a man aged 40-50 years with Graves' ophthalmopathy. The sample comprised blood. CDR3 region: CASSQVRNRPNEQFF. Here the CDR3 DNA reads TGTGCCAGCAGCCAAGTCCGGAATCGACCCAATGAGCAGTTCTTC.